These 32 T cell receptor beta chains came from one sample sequenced in a study of T cell repertoires in cytomegalovirus infection. TCRdb recomputed calls from the reads with MiXCR, one row per CDR3 protein. The sample contains about 150,000 distinct CDR3 sequences, roughly a sixth of which appear only once. The sequencing input was CD8+ T cells from PBMCs. Every receptor here comes from a human donor in good health (CMV status not recorded). Some clones in this sample may be carry-over from other donors' samples.

This clonotype was observed a few times. The rearrangement joins TRBV14 to TRBJ2-7; 10 nucleotides agree with TRBD2. The CDR3 consists of 15 residues. V gave up 4 bases and J gave up 3 bases; unmatched junction bases: 6. Germline loops: CDR1 SGHDN, CDR2 FVKESK. The CDR3 coding sequence is TGTGCCAGCAGCCCGAGGACTAGCGGCCTCTACGAGCAGTACTTC. Translation: CASSPRTSGLYEQYF.

The V gene is TRBV7-2, the J gene TRBJ2-7; D is possibly TRBD1 or TRBD2 (6 bases each). Trimming shortened V by 5 bases and J by 3 bases, and 11 bases separated the two germline ends. Germline loops: CDR1 SGHTA, CDR2 FQGNSA. This CDR3 contains 13 residues. CDR3 in amino acids: CASSPKGGYEQYF. The CDR3 DNA follows: TGTGCCAGCAGCCCTAAGGGGGGCTACGAGCAGTACTTC.

The rearrangement joins TRBV28 to TRBJ1-1, with D tentatively TRBD1 (6 bases). From germline, CDR1 is MDHEN and CDR2 SYDVKM. V was trimmed by 3 bases and J by 7 bases, leaving 15 bases between them. CDR3 length: 14 amino acids. DNA of the CDR3: TGTGCCAGCAGTTTCACAGTAGGGGGTGGTGAAGCTTTCTTT. Its translation is CASSFTVGGGEAFF.

CDR3 residues: CASLKFGGQNTEAFF. The DNA for the CDR3 is TGTGCCAGCCTCAAATTCGGGGGACAGAACACTGAAGCTTTCTTT. This sequence joins TRBV6-1 and TRBJ1-1; TRBD1 is a possible D gene (6 bases). Trimming removed 8 bases from V and 1 base from J, with 17 bases in between. The CDR3 extends over 15 amino acids. Germline assignment: CDR1 MNHNS and CDR2 SASEGT.

The rearrangement links TRBV7-9 to TRBJ2-7; no clear D. The V and J ends lost 2 bases and 6 bases respectively, with 14 bases between them. The CDR3 totals 14 residues. Germline-derived CDR1 and CDR2 are SEHNR and FQNEAQ (reference sequence). The CDR3 nucleotides are TGTGCCAGCAGCTTAACCGGGTCCCCCCTCGAGCAGTACTTC. This sequence encodes CASSLTGSPLEQYF. Together with reference TRBV7-9 and TRBJ2-7, the CDR3 gives the full variable domain: DTGVSQNPRHKITKRGQNVTFRCDPISEHNRLYWYRQTLGQGPEFLTYFQNEAQLEKSRLLSDRFSAERPKGSFSTLEIQRTEQGDSAMYLCASSLTGSPLEQYFGPGTRLTVT.

This clonotype was seen only a few times. The chain employs TRBV7-2 and TRBJ2-1; D unresolved. Trimming left V 2 bases short and J 4 bases short, with 6 bases between. Germline CDR1 reads SGHTA; CDR2 reads FQGNSA. The CDR3 sequence is 13 residues long. The CDR3 coding sequence is TGTGCCAGCAGCTTAAGGCGATACAATGAGCAGTTCTTC. Its protein is CASSLRRYNEQFF.

This clonotype was counted only a few times. The chain links TRBV27 to TRBJ1-2; D is unclear. The germline V gene encodes CDR1 MNHEY and CDR2 SMNVEV (reference sequence). V was cut by 11 bases and J by 7 bases, with 14 bases left in between. This CDR3 has 11 amino acids. CDR3 region: CAVGPRGGYTF. The DNA of the CDR3 is TGTGCCGTCGGGCCCCGAGGTGGCTACACCTTC.

This rearrangement joins TRBV12-5 to TRBJ1-5; TRBD1 might be the D (5 bases). Germline CDR1 and CDR2: LGHNT and FRNRAP. V lost 6 bases, J lost 8 bases, and 8 bases lay in between. This CDR3 has 11 residues. The CDR3 sequence: CASGPGEPQHF. In DNA, the CDR3 is TGTGCTAGTGGGCCGGGGGAGCCCCAGCATTTT.

The V call is TRBV6-6, the J call TRBJ2-7, with TRBD2 identical over 8 bases. Germline assignment: CDR1 MNHNY and CDR2 SVGAGI (reference sequence). Trimming cost V 8 bases and J 5 bases; bases outside gene matches: 17. This CDR3 comprises 16 residues. The CDR3 is CASSQDRGLAGHEQYF. CDR3 sequence (DNA): TGTGCCAGCTCGCAAGACAGAGGACTAGCAGGGCACGAGCAGTACTTC.

This clonotype was detected a few times. This rearrangement joins TRBV7-2 to TRBJ2-1; 7 bases fit TRBD2. CDR1 is SGHTA, CDR2 FQGNSA, per germline. V was pared by 5 bases and J by 10 bases, with 14 bases of the junction left unmatched. The CDR3 covers 15 residues. CDR3 nucleotides: TGTGCCAGCAGCCCAGGGAGGGCTCTCGACCGAGAGCAGTTCTTC. Its protein is CASSPGRALDREQFF.

The rearrangement joins TRBV6-2 or TRBV6-3 to TRBJ1-2; D is ambiguous. Germline CDR1 reads MNHEY; CDR2 reads SVGEGT. Trimming shortened V by 7 bases and J by 9 bases, and 24 bases separated the two germline ends. CDR3 size: 15 residues. The CDR3 region has the DNA TGTGCCAGCACCGAGGTGGGTGGAAATCTATGGAGCTACACCTTC. Encoded protein: CASTEVGGNLWSYTF.

This clonotype was recorded a few times. V usage is TRBV4-2 and J usage is TRBJ1-1; D may be TRBD1 (6 bases). V was clipped by 4 bases and J by 0 bases, with 12 bases between them. CDR1 LGHNA and CDR2 YNFKEQ come from the germline V gene. The CDR3 sequence is 15 residues long. CDR3 bases: TGTGCCAGCAGCCCCGAGGACAGCATGAACACTGAAGCTTTCTTT. Its translation: CASSPEDSMNTEAFF.

V is TRBV12-5 and J is TRBJ1-1, with a weak D call TRBD1 (6 bases). The CDR3 is made up of 12 amino acids. V was clipped by 9 bases and J by 3 bases, with 11 bases between them. The germline gives CDR1 LGHNT, CDR2 FRNRAP. CDR3 in amino acids: CARAPGDTEAFF. In DNA form, the CDR3 reads TGTGCTAGGGCTCCAGGGGACACTGAAGCTTTCTTT.

This chain joins TRBV20-1 and TRBJ1-5; perhaps TRBD1 as D (6 bases). This CDR3 contains 16 residues. The germline V gene has CDR1 DFQATT and CDR2 SNEGSKA (reference sequence). V was shortened by 6 bases and J by 1 base, with 19 bases between the two germline ends. In DNA, the CDR3 is TGCAGTGCCGGGGGCTCCCGGGGGGTAAGCAATCAGCCCCAGCATTTT. Protein: CSAGGSRGVSNQPQHF.

This clonotype showed up just a few times. The J gene is TRBJ2-1, the V gene TRBV28; 8 bases agree with TRBD2. V lost 7 bases and J lost 14; bases outside the gene matches: 10. The CDR3 length is 12 residues. Germline V gene sequence: CDR1 MDHEN, CDR2 SYDVKM. The DNA of the CDR3 is TGTGCCAGCACCCTCACGGGGGGGAGGGAGTTCTTC. It encodes CASTLTGGREFF. Drawing the rest from reference TRBV28 and TRBJ2-1, the complete variable domain is DVKVTQSSRYLVKRTGEKVFLECVQDMDHENMFWYRQDPGLGLRLIYFSYDVKMKEKGDIPEGYSVSREKKERFSLILESASTNQTSMYLCASTLTGGREFFGPGTRLTVL.

This clonotype was recorded at least ten times. The chain carries TRBV20-1 and TRBJ1-1, with no clear D. Trimming stripped 0 bases from V and 11 bases from J, with 16 bases between. Germline CDR1 DFQATT, CDR2 SNEGSKA (reference sequence). This CDR3 is 13 amino acids long. The CDR3 protein is CSARDNPGEPAFF. In nucleotides, the CDR3 is TGCAGTGCTAGAGATAACCCGGGTGAACCGGCTTTCTTT.

The genes are TRBV7-8 and TRBJ2-3; D is uncertain. The CDR3 is 16 residues long. Trimming pared 2 bases from V and 3 bases from J, leaving 15 bases between. CDR1 and CDR2 from the germline V gene are SGHVS and FQNEAQ. DNA for the CDR3: TGTGCCAGCAGCTTAAGGAGTGAAGAAGGGACAGATACGCAGTATTTT. It codes for CASSLRSEEGTDTQYF.

This clonotype was observed a handful of times. The gene calls are TRBV7-8 and TRBJ2-1; TRBD2 matches at 12 bases. V shed 5 bases, J shed 6 bases, and the junction held 5 bases outside the gene matches. The CDR3 runs 15 residues. Germline lookup yields CDR1 SGHVS and CDR2 FQNEAQ. The CDR3 DNA follows: TGTGCCAGCAGCGGAGGACTAGCGGGGAGCAATGAGCAGTTCTTC. Its protein is CASSGGLAGSNEQFF.

There are a few counts of this clonotype. This chain links TRBV18 with TRBJ2-4; possibly TRBD1 for D (6 bases). This CDR3 is built from 15 residues. Between the trimmed V and J ends, which lost 6 bases and 0 bases, there was a span of 12 bases. Germline V gives CDR1 KGHSH, CDR2 LQKENI. The chain's CDR3 is CASSFRGEAKNIQYF. Written as DNA, the CDR3 is TGTGCCAGCTCCTTCAGGGGTGAAGCCAAAAACATTCAGTACTTC. Combining the CDR3 with reference TRBV18 and TRBJ2-4 gives the whole variable domain NAGVMQNPRHLVRRRGQEARLRCSPMKGHSHVYWYRQLPEEGLKFMVYLQKENIIDESGMPKERFSAEFPKEGPSILRIQQVVRGDSAAYFCASSFRGEAKNIQYFGAGTRLSVL.

The genes are TRBV28 and TRBJ1-5; D gene ambiguous. The CDR3 sequence is 15 residues long. CDR1 and CDR2 from the germline V gene are MDHEN and SYDVKM. V lost 8 bases, J lost 3 bases, and 17 bases lay in between. The CDR3 region has the DNA TGTGCCAGCCGCCAGGACGTCGGATACAATCAGCCCCAGCATTTT. The encoded protein is CASRQDVGYNQPQHF.

This clonotype was counted between two and nine times. Written as DNA, the CDR3 is TGTGCCAGCAGCTTAGTCGACAGGGGGGGAAAGAACACTGAAGCTTTCTTT. Translating it yields CASSLVDRGGKNTEAFF. The V gene is TRBV7-6, the J gene TRBJ1-1; 9 bases fit TRBD1. Germline assignment: CDR1 SGHVS and CDR2 FNYEAQ. This CDR3 region has 17 residues. Losses at the gene ends were 1 base for V and 1 base for J; bases not matched to a gene: 7.

Only a few counts were recorded for this clonotype. The rearrangement uses TRBV7-8 and TRBJ2-7; either TRBD1 or TRBD2 may supply D (5 bases each). The germline V and J ends were trimmed by 2 bases and 3 bases, with 8 bases remaining between them. Germline loops: CDR1 SGHVS, CDR2 FQNEAQ. This CDR3 has 13 amino acids. The CDR3 bases are TGTGCCAGCAGCTTATGGGACGGCTACGAGCAGTACTTC. Translation gives CASSLWDGYEQYF.

The rearrangement joins TRBV7-9 to TRBJ1-2, with TRBD1 identical over 10 bases. This CDR3 contains 17 residues. J was trimmed by 2 bases and V by 2 bases; bases with no gene match: 8. Germline V CDR1 and CDR2: SEHNR, FQNEAQ (reference sequence). CDR3 bases: TGTGCCAGCAGCTTACTACTCCCGGGACAGGGGAACTATGGCTACACCTTC. It yields the protein CASSLLLPGQGNYGYTF.

This clonotype turned up a few times. The chain couples TRBV27 to TRBJ1-5, with 8 bases matching TRBD1. The CDR3 extends over 17 amino acids. The ends lost 6 bases at V and 0 bases at J; junction bases unmatched: 10. CDR1 and CDR2 from the germline V gene are MNHEY and SMNVEV (reference sequence). CDR3 nucleotides: TGTGCCAGCAGGATCACCGGGACAGGTTATAGCAATCAGCCCCAGCATTTT. The encoded protein is CASRITGTGYSNQPQHF.

This clonotype came up many times. The chain joins TRBV29-1 to TRBJ2-1; 16 nucleotides align to TRBD2. Germline lookup yields CDR1 SQVTM and CDR2 ANQGSEA. V was pared by 3 bases and J by 9 bases, with 5 bases of the junction left unmatched. The CDR3 is 15 residues long. This CDR3 reads CSVEGLAGGPSEQFF. The CDR3 DNA reads TGCAGCGTTGAGGGACTAGCGGGGGGGCCTAGTGAGCAGTTCTTC.

This chain joins TRBV20-1 and TRBJ1-1; D is perhaps TRBD1 (5 bases). Deletions cut 5 bases from V and 4 bases from J, with 23 bases between. Germline V gene data show CDR1 as DFQATT and CDR2 as SNEGSKA (reference sequence). The CDR3 loop spans 16 amino acids. The CDR3 region is CSAPPGPPHGSTEAFF. For the CDR3, the DNA is TGCAGTGCTCCCCCGGGACCCCCCCACGGAAGCACTGAAGCTTTCTTT.

The V gene is TRBV7-2, the J gene TRBJ2-2; possible D gene TRBD2, 5 bases. Trimming removed 4 bases from V and 4 bases from J, with 10 bases in between. CDR3 length: 14 residues. From germline, CDR1 is SGHTA and CDR2 FQGNSA. The CDR3 sequence is CASSSRATTGELFF. Here the CDR3 DNA reads TGTGCCAGCAGCTCGAGGGCTACCACCGGGGAGCTGTTTTTT.

In this sample, this clonotype turned up many times. The genes are TRBV27 and TRBJ2-4; tentative D call: TRBD2 (6 bases). Trimming removed 2 bases from V and 10 bases from J, with 12 bases in between. The CDR3 length is 13 residues. Germline V lookup: CDR1 MNHEY, CDR2 SMNVEV (reference sequence). The CDR3, as DNA: TGTGCCAGCAGTTTAGGTGGAGGGCGTATTCAGTACTTC. This codes for CASSLGGGRIQYF.

This clonotype showed up just a few times. This sequence joins TRBV7-2 and TRBJ1-2, with TRBD1 matching 7 bases. This CDR3 has 14 amino acids. Germline CDR1 is SGHTA and CDR2 is FQGNSA. The J segment lost 3 bases and the V segment lost 5 bases, leaving 6 bases of the junction unmatched. CDR3 nucleotide sequence: TGTGCCAGCAGCCCTTGGACAGGAGACTATGGCTACACCTTC. Encoded protein: CASSPWTGDYGYTF.

There are a few counts of this clonotype. J is TRBJ2-7 and V is TRBV12-3 or TRBV12-4, with D possibly called TRBD1 or TRBD2 (6 bases each). The V gene lost 3 bases and the J gene lost 2 bases, with 14 bases spanning the gap. This CDR3 region has 15 residues. CDR3 in DNA: TGTGCCAGCAGTTTGACGGATAGGGGGGCCTACGAGCAGTACTTC. It encodes CASSLTDRGAYEQYF.

The chain employs TRBV7-9 and TRBJ2-2; D might be TRBD1 (5 bases). Germline assignment: CDR1 SEHNR and CDR2 FQNEAQ (reference sequence). V lost 4 bases to trimming and J lost 0 bases, with 12 bases between them. The CDR3 is made up of 16 amino acids. The CDR3 protein is CASSYTGPPNTGELFF. DNA for the CDR3: TGTGCCAGCAGCTACACAGGCCCACCGAACACCGGGGAGCTGTTTTTT.

This clonotype was seen ten or more times. In DNA, the CDR3 is TGTGCCAGCAGCTTAGTAGAGGGCTCCTACAATGAGCAGTTCTTC. Translated: CASSLVEGSYNEQFF. V and J are TRBV7-2 and TRBJ2-1; a weak D match, TRBD2 (5 bases). Per germline, CDR1 SGHTA and CDR2 FQGNSA. Trimming cost V 1 base and J 0 bases, with 7 bases left between them. The length of the CDR3 is 15 residues.